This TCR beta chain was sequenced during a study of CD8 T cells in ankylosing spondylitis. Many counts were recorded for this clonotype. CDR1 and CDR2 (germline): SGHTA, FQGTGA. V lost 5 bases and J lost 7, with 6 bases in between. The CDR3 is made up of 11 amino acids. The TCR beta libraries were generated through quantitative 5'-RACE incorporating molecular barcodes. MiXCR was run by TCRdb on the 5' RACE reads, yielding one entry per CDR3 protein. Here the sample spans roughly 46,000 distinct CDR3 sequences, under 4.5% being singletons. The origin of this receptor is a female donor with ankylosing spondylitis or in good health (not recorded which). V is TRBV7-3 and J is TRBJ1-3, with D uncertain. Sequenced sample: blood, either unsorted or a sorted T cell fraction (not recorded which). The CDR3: CASSRRNTIYF. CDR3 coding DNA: TGTGCCAGCAGCCGTAGGAACACCATATATTTT.